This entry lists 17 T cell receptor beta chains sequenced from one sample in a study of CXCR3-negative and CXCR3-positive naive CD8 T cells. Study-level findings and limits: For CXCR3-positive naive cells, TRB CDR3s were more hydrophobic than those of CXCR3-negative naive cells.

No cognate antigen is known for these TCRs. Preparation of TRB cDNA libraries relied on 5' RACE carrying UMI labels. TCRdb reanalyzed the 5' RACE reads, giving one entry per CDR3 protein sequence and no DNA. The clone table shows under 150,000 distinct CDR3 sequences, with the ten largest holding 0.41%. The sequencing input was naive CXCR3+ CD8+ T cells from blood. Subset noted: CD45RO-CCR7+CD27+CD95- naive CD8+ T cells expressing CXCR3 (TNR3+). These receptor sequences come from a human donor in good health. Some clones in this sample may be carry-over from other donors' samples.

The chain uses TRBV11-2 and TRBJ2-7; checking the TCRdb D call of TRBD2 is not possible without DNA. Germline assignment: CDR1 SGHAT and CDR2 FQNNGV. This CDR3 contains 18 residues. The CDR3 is CASSLWLGSSHSVYEQYF.

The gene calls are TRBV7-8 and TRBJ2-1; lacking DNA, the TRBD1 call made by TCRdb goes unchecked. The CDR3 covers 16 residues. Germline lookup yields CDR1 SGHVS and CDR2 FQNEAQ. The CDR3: CASSLTAGEGYNEQFF.

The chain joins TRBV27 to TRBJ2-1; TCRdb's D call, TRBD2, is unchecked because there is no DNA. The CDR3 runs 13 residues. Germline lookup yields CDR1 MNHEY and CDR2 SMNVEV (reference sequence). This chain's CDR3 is CASSSSLYNEQFF.

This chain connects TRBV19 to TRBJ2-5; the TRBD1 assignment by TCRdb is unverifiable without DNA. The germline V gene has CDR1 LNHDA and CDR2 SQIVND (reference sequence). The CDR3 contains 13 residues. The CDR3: CASSIASTGAQYF.

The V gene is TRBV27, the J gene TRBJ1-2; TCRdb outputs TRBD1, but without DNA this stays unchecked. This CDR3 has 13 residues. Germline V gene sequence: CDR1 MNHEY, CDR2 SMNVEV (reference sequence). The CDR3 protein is CASSPGLNYGYTF.

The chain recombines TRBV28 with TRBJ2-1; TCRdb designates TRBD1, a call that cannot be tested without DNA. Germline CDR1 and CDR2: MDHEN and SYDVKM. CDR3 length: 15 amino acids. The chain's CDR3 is CASSFAGQGRNEQFF.

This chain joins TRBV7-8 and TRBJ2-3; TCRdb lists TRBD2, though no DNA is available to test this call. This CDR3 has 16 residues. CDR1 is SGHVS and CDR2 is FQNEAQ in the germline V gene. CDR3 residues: CASSIPGLAVSDTQYF. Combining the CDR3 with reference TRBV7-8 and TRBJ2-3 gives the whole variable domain GAGVSQSPRYKVAKRGQDVALRCDPISGHVSLFWYQQALGQGPEFLTYFQNEAQLDKSGLPSDRFFAERPEGSVSTLKIQRTQQEDSAVYLCASSIPGLAVSDTQYFGPGTRLTVL.

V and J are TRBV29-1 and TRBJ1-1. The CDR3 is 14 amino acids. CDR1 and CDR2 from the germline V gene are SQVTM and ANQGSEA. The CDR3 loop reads CSVGGPSGGTEAFF.

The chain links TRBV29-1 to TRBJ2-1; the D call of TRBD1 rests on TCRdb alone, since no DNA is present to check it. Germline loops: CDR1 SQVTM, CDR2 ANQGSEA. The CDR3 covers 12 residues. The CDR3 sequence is CSVDTRGVAQFF.

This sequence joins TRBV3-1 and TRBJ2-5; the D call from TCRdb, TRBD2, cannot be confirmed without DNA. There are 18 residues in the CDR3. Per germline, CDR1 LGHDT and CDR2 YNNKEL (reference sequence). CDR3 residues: CASSPHEEPGLARETQYF.

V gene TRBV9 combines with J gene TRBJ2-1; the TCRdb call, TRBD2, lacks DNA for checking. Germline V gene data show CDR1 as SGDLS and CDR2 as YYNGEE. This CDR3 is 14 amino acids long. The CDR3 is CASSVDGVRDEQFF.

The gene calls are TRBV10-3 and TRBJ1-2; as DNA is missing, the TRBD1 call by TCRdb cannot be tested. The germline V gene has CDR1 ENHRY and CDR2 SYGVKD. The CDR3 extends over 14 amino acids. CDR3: CAIGGSGDNSGYTF.

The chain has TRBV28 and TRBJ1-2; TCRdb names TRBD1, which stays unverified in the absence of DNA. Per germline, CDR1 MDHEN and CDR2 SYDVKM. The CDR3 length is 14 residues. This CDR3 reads CASSPLWDRDGYTF.

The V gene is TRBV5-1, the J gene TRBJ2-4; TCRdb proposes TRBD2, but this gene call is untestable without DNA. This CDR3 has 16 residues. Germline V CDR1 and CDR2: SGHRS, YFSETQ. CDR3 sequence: CASSLGLAGAKNIQYF.

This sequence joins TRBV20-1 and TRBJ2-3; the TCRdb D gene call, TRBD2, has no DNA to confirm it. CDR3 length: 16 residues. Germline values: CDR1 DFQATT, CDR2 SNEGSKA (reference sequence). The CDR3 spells CSARDGLAPSTDTQYF.

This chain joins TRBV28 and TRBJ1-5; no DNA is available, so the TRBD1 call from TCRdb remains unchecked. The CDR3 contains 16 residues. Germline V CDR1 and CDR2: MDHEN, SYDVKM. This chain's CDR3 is CASSFYGGNSNQPQHF.

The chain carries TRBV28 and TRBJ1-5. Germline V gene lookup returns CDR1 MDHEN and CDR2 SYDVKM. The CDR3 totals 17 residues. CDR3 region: CASSLLGPQAVDQPQHF.